This T cell receptor (beta chain) derives from a study of T cell responses to AZD1222 COVID-19 vaccine. General observations from the study: Repertoire sampling happened only post peak T cell response. The donor group comprised mostly white British people and more females; the analysis possibly underestimated clonal diversity. Spike was spanned by vaccine-associated CD4 TCRs, which were dominant at 160-218 and 743-854.

As to this clone: What it recognizes is unknown.

V shed 1 base, J shed 6 bases, and the junction held 8 bases outside the gene matches. The CDR3 is 16 amino acids. Clones were read by immunoSEQ multiplex PCR, and TCRdb kept only the in-frame ones, dropping some. The sample holds about 100,000 clones, around nine tenths seen once. This specimen was peripheral blood, taken on day 0 of AZD1222 vaccination. The gene calls are TRBV23-1 and TRBJ2-7, with 11 bases aligning to TRBD1. TRBV23-1 is recorded as an ORF, its role being uncertain. The TCR sequence derives from an adult in good health. The CDR3 DNA reads as TGCGCCAGCAGTCAATTTGTGTGGACAGGGGGCACCGAGCAGTACTTC. Its protein is CASSQFVWTGGTEQYF.